The 26 T cell receptor beta chains below all came from one sample that was sequenced in a study of a mutant IDH1 vaccine in newly diagnosed glioma. Generated by immunoSEQ multiplex PCR, the TCRdb table keeps only in-frame clones and is missing some. The sample consists of 30,000 to 40,000 clones, about four fifths of them appearing once. Indicated time point: week 23, last vaccination. Topical imiquimod accompanied each vaccine dose, which consisted of 300 ug of mutant IDH1 20-mer peptide. These TCRs are of unknown antigen specificity. Sample: PBMCs, taken from a glioma patient whose treatment included an IDH1 peptide vaccine. These receptors were collected from a man aged 35 to 55 with glioma.

This chain links TRBV6-4 with TRBJ1-4; no clear D. The CDR3 covers 13 residues. Germline CDR1 MRHNA, CDR2 SNTAGT. V lost 10 bases and J lost 8, with 17 bases in between. The CDR3 region has the DNA TGTGCCAACAACGGGTGCGAAATGGAAAAACTGTTTTTT. The encoded protein is CANNGCEMEKLFF.

The chain employs TRBV25-1 and TRBJ2-2, with D tentatively TRBD1 (6 bases). Trimming shortened V by 5 bases and J by 0 bases, and 13 bases separated the two germline ends. The germline CDR1 and CDR2 sequences are MGHDK and SYGVNS. The CDR3 extends over 16 amino acids. CDR3 nucleotide sequence: TGTGCCAGCAGTTGGGGGAACAGGGCGAACACCGGGGAGCTGTTTTTT. This codes for CASSWGNRANTGELFF.

On this clone itself: At one end the junction does not follow the germline gene, possibly because of a read error. The CDR3 protein is CASSLGQNTEAFF. CDR3 nucleotide sequence: TGTGCTAGCAGCTTAGGACAGAACACTGAAGCTTTCTTT. The chain couples TRBV7-7 to TRBJ1-1; TRBD1 is a possible D gene (5 bases). Germline V lookup: CDR1 SSHAT, CDR2 FNYEAQ (reference sequence). The CDR3 covers 13 residues.

The chain recombines TRBV23-1 with TRBJ2-7; 7 bases map to TRBD1. TRBV23-1 has ORF status, its function being uncertain. V dropped 4 bases and J dropped 0; count of bases not matched to a gene: 9. This CDR3 is 16 amino acids long. CDR3 nucleotide sequence: TGCGCCAGCAGTCGCCGGGACAGCATATTCTCCTACGAGCAGTACTTC. Translated, it gives CASSRRDSIFSYEQYF.

A single count supports this clone. V is TRBV9 and J is TRBJ2-7, with D possibly TRBD2 on 6 matching bases. The ends were cut back, 0 bases at V and 6 bases at J, with 22 bases in the middle. The CDR3 loop spans 17 amino acids. The germline V gene encodes CDR1 SGDLS and CDR2 YYNGEE. The CDR3 here is CASSVALASSLPSEQYF. CDR3 in DNA: TGTGCCAGCAGCGTAGCACTAGCCTCTTCGTTGCCTAGCGAGCAGTACTTC.

This chain joins TRBV4-2 and TRBJ2-3; 11 bases align to TRBD2. The junction had 3 bases not matched to a gene; V was cut back by 3 bases and J by 1 base. This CDR3 is built from 16 residues. Germline CDR1 reads LGHNA; CDR2 reads YNFKEQ. This CDR3 is CASSHTSGGGTDTQYF. DNA of the CDR3: TGTGCCAGCAGCCATACTAGCGGGGGTGGCACAGATACGCAGTATTTT.

This clone was seen just once. The genes are TRBV10-3 and TRBJ2-7; D may correspond to TRBD1 or TRBD2 (5 bases each). The CDR3 spans 13 residues. CDR1 and CDR2 from the germline V gene are ENHRY and SYGVKD. V was clipped by 10 bases and J by 5 bases, with 18 bases between them. Here the CDR3 DNA reads TGTGCCACGCGGCCGACAGAGGGGCACGAGCAGTACTTC. Amino acid sequence: CATRPTEGHEQYF.

The gene calls are TRBV28 and TRBJ2-4; D is perhaps TRBD2 (6 bases). Germline CDR1 MDHEN, CDR2 SYDVKM. The CDR3 has 14 residues. V was shortened by 0 bases and J by 7 bases, with 10 bases between the two germline ends. The CDR3 DNA is TGTGCCAGCAGTTTATGGTCGGGGGTGAACATTCAGTACTTC. Translated: CASSLWSGVNIQYF.

The gene calls are TRBV5-8 and TRBJ1-6, with D possibly matching TRBD1 (5 bases). The CDR3 is 14 amino acids. The germline V and J ends were trimmed by 5 bases and 6 bases, with 12 bases remaining between them. The V gene's germline CDR1 is SGHTS and CDR2 YDEGEE. DNA for the CDR3: TGTGCCAGCAGTTATGGGACCTCTAATTCACCCCTCCACTTT. It encodes CASSYGTSNSPLHF.

This rearrangement joins TRBV19 to TRBJ2-7; 8 bases are a match to TRBD1. V lost 6 bases, J lost 2 bases, and 9 bases stayed unmatched. From germline, CDR1 is LNHDA and CDR2 SQIVND (reference sequence). The CDR3 runs 15 residues. The CDR3 region has the DNA TGTGCCAGTAGCCCGGACAGGGTGTCGGCCTACGAGCAGTACTTC. Its protein is CASSPDRVSAYEQYF.

The gene calls are TRBV21-1 and TRBJ1-2. TRBV21-1 counts as a pseudogene. The CDR3 runs 13 residues. The CDR3 nucleotides are TGTGCCAGCAGCAGGGGGACTAGACCAGGCTACACCTTC. Encoded protein: CASSRGTRPGYTF.

J is TRBJ2-3 and V is TRBV19; D unclear. V lost 6 bases and J lost 6, with 7 bases in between. CDR3 length equals 11 residues. Per germline, CDR1 LNHDA and CDR2 SQIVND (reference sequence). The CDR3 DNA reads TGTGCCAGTAGCAGGCGGGATACGCAGTATTTT. It translates to CASSRRDTQYF. Using reference TRBV19 and TRBJ2-3 for the parts outside the CDR3, the full variable domain is DGGITQSPKYLFRKEGQNVTLSCEQNLNHDAMYWYRQDPGQGLRLIYYSQIVNDFQKGDIAEGYSVSREKKESFPLTVTSAQKNPTAFYLCASSRRDTQYFGPGTRLTVL.

The V and J genes are TRBV4-1 and TRBJ2-5; 7 nucleotides line up with TRBD1. CDR1 and CDR2 (germline): MGHRA, YSYEKL. The ends lost 4 bases at V and 2 bases at J; junction bases unmatched: 4. This CDR3 is 14 amino acids long. The CDR3 region is CASSPGTVQETQYF. Written as DNA, the CDR3 is TGCGCCAGCAGCCCCGGGACAGTACAAGAGACCCAGTACTTC.

V and J are TRBV7-2 and TRBJ1-6; 10 bases agree with TRBD1. The CDR3 consists of 15 residues. Germline V gene data show CDR1 as SGHTA and CDR2 as FQGNSA. V lost 1 base to trimming and J lost 10 bases; unmatched junction nucleotides: 4. For the CDR3, the DNA is TGTGCCAGCAGCTTAGTGGGACAGGGGAAATCACCCCTCCACTTT. Translating gives CASSLVGQGKSPLHF. The full variable domain, with the rest looked up from reference TRBV7-2 and TRBJ1-6, is GAGVSQSPSNKVTEKGKDVELRCDPISGHTALYWYRQSLGQGLEFLIYFQGNSAPDKSGLPSDRFSAERTGGSVSTLTIQRTQQEDSAVYLCASSLVGQGKSPLHFGNGTRLTVT.

The CDR3: CATSTGRTSKSSYNSPLHF. The CDR3 nucleotides are TGTGCCACCAGCACTGGACGGACATCGAAAAGCTCCTATAATTCACCCCTCCACTTT. V is TRBV15 and J is TRBJ1-6, with a tentative D call TRBD1 (5 bases). CDR3 length: 19 amino acids. Trimming removed 4 bases at V and 0 bases at J, with 19 bases between. The germline V gene encodes CDR1 LNHNV and CDR2 YYDKDF (reference sequence).

The chain's CDR3 is CASSLPATNEKLFF. CDR3 DNA sequence: TGTGCCAGCAGTTTACCCGCAACTAATGAAAAACTGTTTTTT. The chain has TRBV28 and TRBJ1-4; D is unresolved. CDR1 and CDR2 from the germline V gene are MDHEN and SYDVKM. The CDR3 is 14 amino acids. V was clipped by 2 bases and J by 0 bases, with 4 bases between them.

The chain is built from TRBV4-2 and TRBJ2-3, with a tentative D call TRBD2 (5 bases). V was trimmed by 0 bases and J by 2 bases, leaving 9 bases between them. The CDR3 consists of 15 residues. Looked up from germline, CDR1 is LGHNA and CDR2 is YNFKEQ. CDR3 coding DNA: TGTGCCAGCAGCCAAGAAATCGGGGTCACAGATACGCAGTATTTT. It encodes CASSQEIGVTDTQYF.

The chain joins TRBV28 to TRBJ2-3; unclear D gene. Germline loops: CDR1 MDHEN, CDR2 SYDVKM. Trimming removed 3 bases from V and 2 bases from J, with 3 bases in between. The CDR3 length is 12 residues. As DNA, the CDR3 is TGTGCCAGCAGTTTGTACACAGATACGCAGTATTTT. Translated, it gives CASSLYTDTQYF. Full variable domain (remainder filled in from reference TRBV28 and TRBJ2-3): DVKVTQSSRYLVKRTGEKVFLECVQDMDHENMFWYRQDPGLGLRLIYFSYDVKMKEKGDIPEGYSVSREKKERFSLILESASTNQTSMYLCASSLYTDTQYFGPGTRLTVL.

CDR3 sequence (DNA): TGCGCCAGTTTCAGGGGGGGGGATAGCTCCTACAATGAGCAGTTCTTC. Translating gives CASFRGGDSSYNEQFF. The chain is built from TRBV10-2 and TRBJ2-1; D could derive from TRBD1 or TRBD2 (7 bases each). The CDR3 is 16 amino acids. V lost 9 bases to trimming and J lost 0 bases, with 18 bases between them. The germline gives CDR1 WSHSY, CDR2 SAAADI.

The chain employs TRBV5-1 and TRBJ1-1; D call uncertain. The CDR3 sequence is 13 residues long. In germline, CDR1 is SGHRS, CDR2 YFSETQ. The V gene lost 5 bases and the J gene lost 0 bases, with 8 bases spanning the gap. The CDR3 spells CASRSEMNTEAFF. The CDR3 bases are TGCGCCAGCAGATCAGAGATGAACACTGAAGCTTTCTTT.

The rearrangement joins TRBV7-6 to TRBJ2-3; 8 bases line up with TRBD2. Germline lookup yields CDR1 SGHVS and CDR2 FNYEAQ. CDR3 length: 14 residues. The V and J ends lost 5 bases and 4 bases, in that order; junction bases with no gene match: 5. The CDR3 region is CASSREGRADTQYF. CDR3 in DNA: TGTGCCAGCAGCCGGGAGGGCCGGGCAGATACGCAGTATTTT. Supplemented by reference TRBV7-6 and TRBJ2-3, the full variable domain reads GAGVSQSPRYKVTKRGQDVALRCDPISGHVSLYWYRQALGQGPEFLTYFNYEAQQDKSGLPNDRFSAERPEGSISTLTIQRTEQRDSAMYRCASSREGRADTQYFGPGTRLTVL.

Note on this clone: Other DNA sequences of this sample code for an identical CDR3. The chain links TRBV5-4 to TRBJ2-5; D is unclear. V lost 0 bases to trimming and J lost 3 bases, with 6 bases between them. The germline CDR1 and CDR2 sequences are SGHNT and YYREEE (reference sequence). The CDR3 runs to 13 residues. CDR3 amino acids: CASSLGREETQYF. As DNA, the CDR3 is TGTGCCAGCAGCTTGGGTCGGGAAGAGACCCAGTACTTC.

This chain links TRBV6-1 with TRBJ1-6; D not certain. The CDR3 is made up of 13 amino acids. Germline V gene sequence: CDR1 MNHNS, CDR2 SASEGT. V lost 1 base, J lost 5 bases, and 3 bases lay in between. The CDR3 loop is CASSEVDNSPLHF. CDR3 nucleotides: TGTGCCAGCAGTGAAGTTGATAATTCACCCCTCCACTTT.

By share, this clone counts as medium-sized (0.01 to 0.1%). The V gene is TRBV18, the J gene TRBJ2-7; D may be TRBD1 (6 bases). The germline V gene encodes CDR1 KGHSH and CDR2 LQKENI. The germline V and J ends were trimmed by 3 bases and 12 bases, with 24 bases remaining between them. This CDR3 spans 15 amino acids. CDR3 amino acids: CASSPGPGAFEIMYF. DNA for the CDR3: TGTGCCAGCTCACCCGGACCAGGGGCCTTTGAAATCATGTACTTC.

This rearrangement joins TRBV14 to TRBJ2-7, with D possibly TRBD2 on 6 matching bases. Between the trimmed V and J ends, which lost 0 bases and 4 bases, there was a span of 16 bases. Germline V CDR1 and CDR2: SGHDN, FVKESK. This CDR3 is built from 16 residues. The CDR3 sequence: CASSQESRTKKYEQYF. The DNA for the CDR3 is TGTGCCAGCAGCCAAGAGTCAAGGACTAAAAAATACGAGCAGTACTTC.

This clone was detected only a few times. The chain has TRBV5-5 and TRBJ1-4; no firm D call. The germline V and J ends were trimmed by 4 bases and 5 bases, with 12 bases remaining between them. Germline CDR1 is SGHKS and CDR2 is YYEKEE (reference sequence). The CDR3 is 14 residues long. The CDR3: CASSPGLGNEKLFF. In DNA, the CDR3 is TGTGCCAGCAGCCCCGGTCTGGGAAATGAAAAACTGTTTTTT.